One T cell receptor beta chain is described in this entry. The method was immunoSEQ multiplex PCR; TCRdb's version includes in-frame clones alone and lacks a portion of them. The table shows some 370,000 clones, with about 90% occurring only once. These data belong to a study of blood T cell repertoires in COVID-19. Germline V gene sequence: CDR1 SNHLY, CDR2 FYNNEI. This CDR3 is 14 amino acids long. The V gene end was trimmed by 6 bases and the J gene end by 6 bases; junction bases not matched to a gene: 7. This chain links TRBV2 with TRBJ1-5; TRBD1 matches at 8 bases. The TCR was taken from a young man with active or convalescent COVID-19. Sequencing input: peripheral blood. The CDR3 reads CASRLQGGSQPQHF. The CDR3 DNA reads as TGTGCCAGCAGGTTACAGGGGGGAAGTCAGCCCCAGCATTTT. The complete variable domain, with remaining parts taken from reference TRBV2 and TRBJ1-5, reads EPEVTQTPSHQVTQMGQEVILRCVPISNHLYFYWYRQILGQKVEFLVSFYNNEISEKSEIFDDQFSVERPDGSNFTLKIRSTKLEDSAMYFCASRLQGGSQPQHFGDGTRLSIL.